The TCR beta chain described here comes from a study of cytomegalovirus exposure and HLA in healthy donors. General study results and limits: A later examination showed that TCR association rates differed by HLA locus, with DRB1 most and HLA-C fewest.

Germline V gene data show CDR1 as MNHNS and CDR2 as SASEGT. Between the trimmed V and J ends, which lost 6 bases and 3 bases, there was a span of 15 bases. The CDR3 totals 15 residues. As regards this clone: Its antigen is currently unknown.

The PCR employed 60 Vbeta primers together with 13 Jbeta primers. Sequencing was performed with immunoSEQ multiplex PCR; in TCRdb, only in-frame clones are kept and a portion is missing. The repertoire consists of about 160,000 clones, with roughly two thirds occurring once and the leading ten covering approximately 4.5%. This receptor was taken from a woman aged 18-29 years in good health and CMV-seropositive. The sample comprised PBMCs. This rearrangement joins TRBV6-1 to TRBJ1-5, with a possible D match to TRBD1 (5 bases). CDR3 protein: CASRDTFTSNQPQHF. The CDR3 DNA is TGTGCCAGCAGGGACACCTTTACTTCCAATCAGCCCCAGCATTTT.